A single sample gave rise to the 3 T cell receptor beta chains below, sequenced in a study of blood T cell repertoires in COVID-19. The table came from immunoSEQ multiplex PCR; TCRdb's copy has only in-frame clones and leaves some out. The data show 160,000 or so clones, roughly 87% seen once. Sequencing was performed on peripheral blood. All receptors come from a woman aged 60-70 years who had recovered from COVID-19.

The chain recombines TRBV5-4 with TRBJ1-2; TRBD1 matches 9 bases. V was clipped by 0 bases and J by 8 bases; unmatched bases: 8. CDR1 and CDR2 from the germline V gene are SGHNT and YYREEE (reference sequence). This CDR3 is 15 amino acids long. CDR3 nucleotides: TGTGCCAGCAGCTTGGTGCAACAGGGGGCGGCGGGCTACACCTTC. Its translation is CASSLVQQGAAGYTF. Supplemented by reference TRBV5-4 and TRBJ1-2, the full variable domain reads ETGVTQSPTHLIKTRGQQVTLRCSSQSGHNTVSWYQQALGQGPQFIFQYYREEENGRGNFPPRFSGLQFPNYSSELNVNALELDDSALYLCASSLVQQGAAGYTFGSGTRLTVV.

V usage is TRBV19 and J usage is TRBJ1-5; the match to TRBD1 covers 7 bases. V dropped 6 bases and J dropped 9; count of bases not matched to a gene: 11. CDR3 length: 14 residues. Germline loops: CDR1 LNHDA, CDR2 SQIVND (reference sequence). The CDR3: CASRPPVTGSPQHF. The CDR3 nucleotides read TGTGCCAGTAGACCCCCTGTGACAGGGTCGCCCCAGCATTTT.

The gene calls are TRBV12-3 or TRBV12-4 and TRBJ2-2, with a weak D call TRBD2 (6 bases). The CDR3 consists of 13 residues. Trimming left V 8 bases short and J 0 bases short, with 7 bases between. The CDR3 coding sequence is TGTGCCAGCGGGGGGACGAACACCGGGGAGCTGTTTTTT. This translates into CASGGTNTGELFF.